Following are 21 T cell receptor beta chains from one sample sequenced in a study of control samples from healthy donors and cancer patients. Only in-frame clones appear in the TCRdb table, and some are missing; sequencing was by immunoSEQ multiplex PCR. Of approximately 89,000 clones listed, about 83% are singletons. The sample was blood. These receptor sequences come from a woman in her thirties or forties in good health.

The V and J genes are TRBV4-3 and TRBJ2-7, with D maybe TRBD2 (6 bases). In germline, CDR1 is LGHNA, CDR2 YSLEER. Trimming removed 0 bases at V and 4 bases at J, with 13 bases between. This CDR3 spans 15 amino acids. CDR3 DNA sequence: TGCGCCAGCAGCCAAGAGGGTATGGGAGGTTACGAGCAGTACTTC. Its translation is CASSQEGMGGYEQYF.

V is TRBV7-2 and J is TRBJ2-7; a weak D match, TRBD2 (7 bases). The germline gives CDR1 SGHTA, CDR2 FQGNSA. The V end lost 3 bases, the J end lost 3 bases, and 12 bases lay between the germline ends. The CDR3 consists of 14 residues. The CDR3 nucleotides read TGTGCCAGCAGCTTTCGGGGGGCCCTCTACGAGCAGTACTTC. Protein product: CASSFRGALYEQYF. Complete variable domain (other parts from reference TRBV7-2 and TRBJ2-7): GAGVSQSPSNKVTEKGKDVELRCDPISGHTALYWYRQSLGQGLEFLIYFQGNSAPDKSGLPSDRFSAERTGGSVSTLTIQRTQQEDSAVYLCASSFRGALYEQYFGPGTRLTVT.

The V and J genes are TRBV6-2 or TRBV6-3 and TRBJ1-5, with 7 nucleotides matching TRBD1. The CDR3 is 16 residues long. The junction had 10 bases not matched to a gene; V was cut back by 6 bases and J by 2 bases. Looked up from germline, CDR1 is MNHEY and CDR2 is SVGEGT. The CDR3 spells CASSSGVGQRNQPQHF. The CDR3 nucleotides are TGTGCCAGCAGCTCCGGGGTGGGACAGCGCAATCAGCCCCAGCATTTT.

V usage is TRBV5-6 and J usage is TRBJ1-2; tentatively, D is TRBD1 (5 bases). The ends were cut back, 1 base at V and 5 bases at J, with 12 bases in the middle. Germline V gene sequence: CDR1 SGHDT, CDR2 YYEEEE. This CDR3 has 14 amino acids. As DNA, the CDR3 is TGTGCCAGCAGCTTGCCTCAGGGTTTATATGGCTACACCTTC. This codes for CASSLPQGLYGYTF.

This chain links TRBV7-9 with TRBJ2-2; maybe TRBD1 (6 bases). V lost 3 bases, J lost 6 bases, and 17 bases lay in between. The CDR3 contains 16 residues. Germline V gene sequence: CDR1 SEHNR, CDR2 FQNEAQ (reference sequence). The CDR3 sequence is CASSFPRGVNPGELFF. CDR3 DNA sequence: TGTGCCAGCAGCTTCCCCAGGGGAGTCAATCCCGGGGAGCTGTTTTTT.

The chain links TRBV12-5 to TRBJ2-3; 9 bases match TRBD2. V was pared by 5 bases and J by 3 bases, with 3 bases of the junction left unmatched. The CDR3 runs 14 residues. Per germline, CDR1 LGHNT and CDR2 FRNRAP. In nucleotides, the CDR3 is TGTGCTAGTGGTATAGCGGGGGTTACAGATACGCAGTATTTT. Translating gives CASGIAGVTDTQYF.

This clone has only a few counts. The J gene is TRBJ1-2, the V gene TRBV20-1; tentatively, D is TRBD1 (6 bases). CDR1 and CDR2 (germline): DFQATT, SNEGSKA (reference sequence). The CDR3 is 14 residues long. Trimming left V 3 bases short and J 6 bases short, with 17 bases between. DNA for the CDR3: TGCAGTGCTAGTATGCTGGGGGCGGGGCATGGCTACACCTTC. It codes for CSASMLGAGHGYTF.

This chain joins TRBV5-1 and TRBJ1-1, with 9 bases identical to TRBD1. The junction had 15 bases not matched to a gene; V was cut back by 2 bases and J by 7 bases. The CDR3 totals 17 residues. The germline CDR1 and CDR2 sequences are SGHRS and YFSETQ. The CDR3 DNA is TGCGCCAGCAGCTTTACCGGGACAGGGCGCGCGTGGAGTGAAGCTTTCTTT. Translation gives CASSFTGTGRAWSEAFF. The complete variable domain, with remaining parts taken from reference TRBV5-1 and TRBJ1-1, reads KAGVTQTPRYLIKTRGQQVTLSCSPISGHRSVSWYQQTPGQGLQFLFEYFSETQRNKGNFPGRFSGRQFSNSRSEMNVSTLELGDSALYLCASSFTGTGRAWSEAFFGQGTRLTVV.

The gene calls are TRBV7-3 and TRBJ2-3; no definite D call. Per germline, CDR1 SGHTA and CDR2 FQGTGA. V lost 0 bases, J lost 10 bases, and 8 bases lay in between. This CDR3 has 12 residues. CDR3 protein: CASSLTGSAQYF. CDR3 DNA sequence: TGTGCCAGCAGCTTAACGGGGTCCGCGCAGTATTTT.

The chain carries TRBV6-5 and TRBJ1-1; no firm D call. Germline loops: CDR1 MNHEY, CDR2 SVGAGI. Between the trimmed V and J ends, which lost 11 bases and 3 bases, there was a span of 10 bases. The CDR3 covers 11 residues. In nucleotides, the CDR3 is TGTGCCGCGCGCGGGGACACTGAAGCTTTCTTT. This encodes CAARGDTEAFF.

The V and J genes are TRBV5-6 and TRBJ1-1; 9 positions agree with TRBD1. Unmatched junction bases numbered 13, after V lost 0 bases and J lost 4 bases. The CDR3 totals 18 residues. The germline CDR1 and CDR2 sequences are SGHDT and YYEEEE. CDR3 loop: CASSLAPQKTGGVTEAFF. As DNA, the CDR3 is TGTGCCAGCAGCTTGGCCCCACAAAAGACAGGGGGAGTCACTGAAGCTTTCTTT.

The DNA for the CDR3 is TGTGCCAGCAGCTTAATGGGGACTAGCGGGCACAATGAGCAGTTCTTC. It codes for CASSLMGTSGHNEQFF. This chain uses TRBV7-3 with TRBJ2-1; 12 bases fit TRBD2. In germline, CDR1 is SGHTA, CDR2 FQGTGA. V trimming: 1 base; J trimming: 5 bases; junction bases outside the gene matches: 3. CDR3 length: 16 amino acids.

The chain combines TRBV4-1 with TRBJ2-1, with TRBD1 as a possible D gene (6 bases). V lost 3 bases and J 8 bases, leaving 23 bases between the germline ends. Germline V gene sequence: CDR1 MGHRA, CDR2 YSYEKL. The CDR3 has 17 amino acids. The CDR3 loop is CASSHRGGPKSADEQFF. The CDR3 bases are TGCGCCAGCAGCCACCGAGGGGGACCCAAGAGTGCGGATGAGCAGTTCTTC.

Only a few counts were recorded for this clone. The CDR3 region is CAWNNRDSGNQPQHF. The DNA for the CDR3 is TGTGCCTGGAACAACCGGGACAGTGGCAATCAGCCCCAGCATTTT. The chain has TRBV30 and TRBJ1-5; 7 bases are shared with TRBD1. There are 15 residues in the CDR3. V was pared by 4 bases and J by 2 bases, with 8 bases of the junction left unmatched. Germline lookup yields CDR1 GTSNPN and CDR2 SVGIG (reference sequence).

The chain links TRBV10-3 to TRBJ1-3; maybe TRBD1 (5 bases). The germline gives CDR1 ENHRY, CDR2 SYGVKD. The CDR3 is 14 residues long. V lost 0 bases, J lost 3 bases, and 6 bases lay in between. The CDR3 region is CAISESRGGNTIYF. The CDR3 bases are TGTGCCATCAGTGAGTCGAGGGGTGGAAACACCATATATTTT.

The chain couples TRBV2 to TRBJ2-7; D is perhaps TRBD2 (5 bases). This CDR3 spans 14 amino acids. CDR1 is SNHLY, CDR2 FYNNEI, per germline. Trimming removed 6 bases at V and 3 bases at J, with 15 bases between. The CDR3 here is CASRRAGDFYEQYF. CDR3 bases: TGTGCCAGCAGGCGGGCAGGAGACTTCTACGAGCAGTACTTC.

This clone was picked up one time. V is TRBV19 and J is TRBJ1-1, with D possibly TRBD1 on 6 matching bases. The CDR3 consists of 17 residues. Looked up from germline, CDR1 is LNHDA and CDR2 is SQIVND (reference sequence). V lost 3 bases and J 1 base, leaving 18 bases between the germline ends. The CDR3 nucleotides are TGTGCCAGTAGTATTTTAGAGGGAGGACAGCCGAACACTGAAGCTTTCTTT. It translates to CASSILEGGQPNTEAFF.

The V and J genes are TRBV19 and TRBJ1-2; 7 bases align to TRBD1. Germline V gene lookup returns CDR1 LNHDA and CDR2 SQIVND (reference sequence). V lost 5 bases to trimming and J lost 7 bases; unmatched junction nucleotides: 10. CDR3 length: 14 amino acids. The CDR3 loop is CASSPTGSRGGYTF. As DNA, the CDR3 is TGTGCCAGTAGTCCGACAGGGTCTCGGGGTGGCTACACCTTC.

V usage is TRBV7-2 and J usage is TRBJ2-7; 10 nucleotides line up with TRBD2. Unmatched junction bases numbered 6, after V lost 4 bases and J lost 6 bases. The CDR3 sequence is 14 residues long. Germline V gene sequence: CDR1 SGHTA, CDR2 FQGNSA. The CDR3 sequence is CASSSSGGAGEQYF. CDR3 in DNA: TGTGCCAGCAGCTCAAGCGGGGGGGCAGGCGAGCAGTACTTC. Supplemented by reference TRBV7-2 and TRBJ2-7, the full variable domain reads GAGVSQSPSNKVTEKGKDVELRCDPISGHTALYWYRQSLGQGLEFLIYFQGNSAPDKSGLPSDRFSAERTGGSVSTLTIQRTQQEDSAVYLCASSSSGGAGEQYFGPGTRLTVT.

The J gene is TRBJ2-5, the V gene TRBV11-1; 9 bases match TRBD1. The trim removed 5 bases at V and 1 base at J, leaving 5 bases unmatched. CDR1 SGHAT and CDR2 FQDESV come from the germline V gene (reference sequence). The CDR3 spans 15 residues. The CDR3 is CASSHGTGIQETQYF. In DNA, the CDR3 is TGTGCCAGCAGCCATGGGACAGGGATCCAAGAGACCCAGTACTTC.

The chain carries TRBV12-5 and TRBJ2-3, with unresolved D. V was cut by 0 bases and J by 3 bases, with 13 bases left in between. This CDR3 contains 16 residues. Germline V gives CDR1 LGHNT, CDR2 FRNRAP. Written as DNA, the CDR3 is TGTGCTAGTGGTTTGGTACTCACGTCGCAGACAGATACGCAGTATTTT. It translates to CASGLVLTSQTDTQYF.